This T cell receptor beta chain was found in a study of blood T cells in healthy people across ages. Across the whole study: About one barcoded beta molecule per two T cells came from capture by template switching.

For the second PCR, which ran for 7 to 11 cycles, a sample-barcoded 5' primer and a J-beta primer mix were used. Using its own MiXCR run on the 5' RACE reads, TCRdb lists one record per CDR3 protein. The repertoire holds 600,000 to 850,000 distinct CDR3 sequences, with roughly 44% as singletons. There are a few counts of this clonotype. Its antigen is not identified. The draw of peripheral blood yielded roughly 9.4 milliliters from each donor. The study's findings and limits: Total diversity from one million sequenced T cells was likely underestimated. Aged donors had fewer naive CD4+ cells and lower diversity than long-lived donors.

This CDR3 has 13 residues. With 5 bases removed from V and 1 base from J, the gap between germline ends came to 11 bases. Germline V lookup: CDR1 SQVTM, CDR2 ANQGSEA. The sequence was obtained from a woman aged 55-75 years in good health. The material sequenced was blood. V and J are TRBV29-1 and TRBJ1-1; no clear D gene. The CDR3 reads CSVPHESNTEAFF. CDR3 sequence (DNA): TGCAGCGTTCCCCACGAGTCGAACACTGAAGCTTTCTTT. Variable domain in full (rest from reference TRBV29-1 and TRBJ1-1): SAVISQKPSRDICQRGTSLTIQCQVDSQVTMMFWYRQQPGQSLTLIATANQGSEATYESGFVIDKFPISRPNLTFSTLTVSNMSPEDSSIYLCSVPHESNTEAFFGQGTRLTVV.